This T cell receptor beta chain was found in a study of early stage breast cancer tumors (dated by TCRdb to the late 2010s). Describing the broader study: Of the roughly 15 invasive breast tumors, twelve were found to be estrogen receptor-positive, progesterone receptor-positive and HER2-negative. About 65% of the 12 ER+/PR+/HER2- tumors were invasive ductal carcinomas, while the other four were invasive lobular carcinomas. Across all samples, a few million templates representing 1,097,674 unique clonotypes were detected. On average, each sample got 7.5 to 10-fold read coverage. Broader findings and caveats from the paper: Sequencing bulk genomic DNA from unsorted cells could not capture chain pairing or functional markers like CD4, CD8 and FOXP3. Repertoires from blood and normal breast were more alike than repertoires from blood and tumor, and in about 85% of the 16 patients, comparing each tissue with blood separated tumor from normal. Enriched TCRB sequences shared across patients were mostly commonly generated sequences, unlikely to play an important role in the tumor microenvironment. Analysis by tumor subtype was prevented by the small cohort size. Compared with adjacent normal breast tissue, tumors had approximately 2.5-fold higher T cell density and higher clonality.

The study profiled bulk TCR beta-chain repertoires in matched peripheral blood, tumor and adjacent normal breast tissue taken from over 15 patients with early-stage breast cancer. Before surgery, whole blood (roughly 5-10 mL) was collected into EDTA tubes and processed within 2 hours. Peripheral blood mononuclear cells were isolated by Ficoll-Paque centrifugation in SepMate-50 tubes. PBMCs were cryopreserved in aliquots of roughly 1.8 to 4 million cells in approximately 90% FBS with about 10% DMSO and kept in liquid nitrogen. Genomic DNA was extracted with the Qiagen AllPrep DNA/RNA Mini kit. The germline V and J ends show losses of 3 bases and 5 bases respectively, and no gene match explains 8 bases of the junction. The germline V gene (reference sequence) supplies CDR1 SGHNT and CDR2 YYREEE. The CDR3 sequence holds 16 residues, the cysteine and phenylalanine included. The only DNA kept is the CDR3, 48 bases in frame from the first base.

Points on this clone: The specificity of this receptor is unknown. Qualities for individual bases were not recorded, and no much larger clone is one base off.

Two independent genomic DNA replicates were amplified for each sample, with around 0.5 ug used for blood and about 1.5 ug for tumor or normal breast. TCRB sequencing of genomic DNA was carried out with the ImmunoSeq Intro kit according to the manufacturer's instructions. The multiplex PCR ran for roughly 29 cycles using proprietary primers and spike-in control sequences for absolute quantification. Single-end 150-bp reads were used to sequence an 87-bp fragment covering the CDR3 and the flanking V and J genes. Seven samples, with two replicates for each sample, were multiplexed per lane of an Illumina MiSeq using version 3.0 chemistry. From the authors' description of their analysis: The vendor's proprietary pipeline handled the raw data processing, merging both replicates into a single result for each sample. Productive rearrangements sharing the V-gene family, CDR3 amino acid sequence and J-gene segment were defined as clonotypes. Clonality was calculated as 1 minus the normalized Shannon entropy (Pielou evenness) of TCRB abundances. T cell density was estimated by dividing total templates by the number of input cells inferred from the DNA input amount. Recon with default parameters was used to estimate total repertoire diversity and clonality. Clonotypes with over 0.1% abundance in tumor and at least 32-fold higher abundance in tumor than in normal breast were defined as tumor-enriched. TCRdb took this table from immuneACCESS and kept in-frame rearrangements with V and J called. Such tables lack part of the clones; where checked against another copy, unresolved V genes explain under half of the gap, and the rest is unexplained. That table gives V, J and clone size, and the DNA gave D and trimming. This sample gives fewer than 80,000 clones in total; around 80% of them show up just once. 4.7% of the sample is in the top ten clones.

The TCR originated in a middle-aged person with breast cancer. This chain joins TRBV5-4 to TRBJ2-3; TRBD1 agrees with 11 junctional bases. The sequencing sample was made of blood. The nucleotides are TGTGCCAGCAGCTCGCTCGGACAGGGGGCGCGAGATACGCAGTATTTT. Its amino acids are CASSSLGQGARDTQYF.